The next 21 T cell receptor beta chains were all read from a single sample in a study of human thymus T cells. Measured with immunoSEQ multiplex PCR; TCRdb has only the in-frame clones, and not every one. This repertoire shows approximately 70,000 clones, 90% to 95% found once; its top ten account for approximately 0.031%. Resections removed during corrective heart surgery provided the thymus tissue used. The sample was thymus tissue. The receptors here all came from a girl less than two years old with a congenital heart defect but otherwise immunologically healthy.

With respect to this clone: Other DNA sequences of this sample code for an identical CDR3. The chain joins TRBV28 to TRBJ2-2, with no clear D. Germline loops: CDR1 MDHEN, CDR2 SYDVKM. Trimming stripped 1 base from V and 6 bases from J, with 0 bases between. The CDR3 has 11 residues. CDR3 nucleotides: TGTGCCAGCAGTTTATCCGGGGAGCTGTTTTTT. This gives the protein CASSLSGELFF.

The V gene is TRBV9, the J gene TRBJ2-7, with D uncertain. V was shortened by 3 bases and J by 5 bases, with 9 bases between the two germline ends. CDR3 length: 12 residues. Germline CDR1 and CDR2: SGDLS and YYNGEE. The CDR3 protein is CASSASNDEQYF. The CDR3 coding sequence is TGTGCCAGCAGCGCAAGCAACGACGAGCAGTACTTC. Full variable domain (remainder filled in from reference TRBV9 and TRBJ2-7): DSGVTQTPKHLITATGQRVTLRCSPRSGDLSVYWYQQSLDQGLQFLIQYYNGEERAKGNILERFSAQQFPDLHSELNLSSLELGDSALYFCASSASNDEQYFGPGTRLTVT.

The CDR3 region has the DNA TGTGCCAGTAGTTTCCGAGCGGGAGGGTTCGAGAACGAGCAGTACTTC. This translates into CASSFRAGGFENEQYF. The rearrangement uses TRBV19 and TRBJ2-7, with TRBD2 identical over 10 bases. The CDR3 is 16 amino acids. The V segment lost 5 bases and the J segment 5 bases; nucleotides outside the gene matches: 12. Germline V gene sequence: CDR1 LNHDA, CDR2 SQIVND (reference sequence).

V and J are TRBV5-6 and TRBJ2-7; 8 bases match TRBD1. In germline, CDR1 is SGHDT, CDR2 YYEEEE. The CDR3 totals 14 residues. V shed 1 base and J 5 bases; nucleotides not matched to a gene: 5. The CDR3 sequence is CASSLLDRAHEQYF. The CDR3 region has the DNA TGTGCCAGCAGCTTGTTGGACAGGGCCCACGAGCAGTACTTC.

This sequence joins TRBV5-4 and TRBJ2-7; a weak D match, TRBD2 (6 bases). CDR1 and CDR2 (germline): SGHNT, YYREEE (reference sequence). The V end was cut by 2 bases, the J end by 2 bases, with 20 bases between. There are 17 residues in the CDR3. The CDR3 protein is CASSFNASGDRPYEQYF. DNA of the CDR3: TGTGCCAGCAGCTTTAACGCCTCGGGGGACCGCCCCTACGAGCAGTACTTC.

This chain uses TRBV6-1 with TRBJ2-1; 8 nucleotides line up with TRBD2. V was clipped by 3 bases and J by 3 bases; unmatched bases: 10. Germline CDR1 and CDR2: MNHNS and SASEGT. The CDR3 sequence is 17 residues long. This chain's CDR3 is CASSDGPSGHLYNEQFF. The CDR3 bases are TGTGCCAGCAGTGACGGGCCTAGCGGGCACCTCTACAATGAGCAGTTCTTC.

The CDR3 DNA is TGTGCCAGCAGCCAAGAAGAGTCCGGGACAGTTAATGAAAAACTGTTTTTT. The encoded protein is CASSQEESGTVNEKLFF. The chain recombines TRBV4-2 with TRBJ1-4; 7 positions agree with TRBD1. Germline CDR1 is LGHNA and CDR2 is YNFKEQ. V dropped 0 bases and J dropped 4; count of bases not matched to a gene: 8. This CDR3 contains 17 residues.

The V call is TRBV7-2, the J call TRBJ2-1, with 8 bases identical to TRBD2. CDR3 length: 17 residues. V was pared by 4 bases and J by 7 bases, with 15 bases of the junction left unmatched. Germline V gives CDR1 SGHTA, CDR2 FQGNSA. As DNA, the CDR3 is TGTGCCAGCAGCTCAAACCGACTAGTGGGACTAGGGAATGAGCAGTTCTTC. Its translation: CASSSNRLVGLGNEQFF.

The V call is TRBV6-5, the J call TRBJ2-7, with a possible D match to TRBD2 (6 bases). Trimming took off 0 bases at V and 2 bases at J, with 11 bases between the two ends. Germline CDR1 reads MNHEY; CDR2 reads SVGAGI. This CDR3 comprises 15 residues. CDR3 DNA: TGTGCCAGCAGTTACTCTGCCGGGAGCGCCTACGAGCAGTACTTC. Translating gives CASSYSAGSAYEQYF.

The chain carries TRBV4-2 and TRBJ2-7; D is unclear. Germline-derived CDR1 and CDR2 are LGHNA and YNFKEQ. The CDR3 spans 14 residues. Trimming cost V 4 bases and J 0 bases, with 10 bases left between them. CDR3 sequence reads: CASSLSRASYEQYF. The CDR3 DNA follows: TGTGCCAGCAGCCTTAGTAGGGCCTCCTACGAGCAGTACTTC.

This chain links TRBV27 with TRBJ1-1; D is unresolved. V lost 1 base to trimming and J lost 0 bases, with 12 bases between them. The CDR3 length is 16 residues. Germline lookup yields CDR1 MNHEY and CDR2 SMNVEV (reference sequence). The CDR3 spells CASSLLAPVMNTEAFF. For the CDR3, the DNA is TGTGCCAGCAGTTTATTGGCCCCGGTCATGAACACTGAAGCTTTCTTT.

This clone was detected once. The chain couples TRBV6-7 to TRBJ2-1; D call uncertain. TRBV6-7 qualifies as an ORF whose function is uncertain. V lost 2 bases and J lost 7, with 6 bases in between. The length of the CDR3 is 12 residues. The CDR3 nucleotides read TGTGCCAGCAGTTACGGTGGAAATGAGCAGTTCTTC. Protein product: CASSYGGNEQFF.

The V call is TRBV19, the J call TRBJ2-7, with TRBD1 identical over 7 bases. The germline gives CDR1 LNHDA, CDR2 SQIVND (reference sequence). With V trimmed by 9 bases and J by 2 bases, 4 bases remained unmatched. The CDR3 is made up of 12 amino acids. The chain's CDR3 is CASETGPYEQYF. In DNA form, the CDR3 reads TGTGCCAGCGAGACAGGGCCCTACGAGCAGTACTTC.

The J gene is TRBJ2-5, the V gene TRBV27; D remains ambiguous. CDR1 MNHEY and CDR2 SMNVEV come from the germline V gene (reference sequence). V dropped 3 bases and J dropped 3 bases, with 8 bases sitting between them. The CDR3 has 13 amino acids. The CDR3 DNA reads TGTGCCAGCAGTTTGTCAGGCGAAGAGACCCAGTACTTC. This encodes CASSLSGEETQYF.

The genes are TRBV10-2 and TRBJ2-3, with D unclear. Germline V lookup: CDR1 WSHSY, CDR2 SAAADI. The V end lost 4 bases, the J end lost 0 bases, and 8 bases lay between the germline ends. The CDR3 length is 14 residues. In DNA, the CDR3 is TGCGCCAGCAGTGCCGTCGCAAGCACAGATACGCAGTATTTT. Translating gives CASSAVASTDTQYF.

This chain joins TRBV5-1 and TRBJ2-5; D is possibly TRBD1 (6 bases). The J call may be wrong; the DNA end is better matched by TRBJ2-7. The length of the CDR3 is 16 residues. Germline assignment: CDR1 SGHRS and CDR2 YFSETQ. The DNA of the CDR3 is TGCGCCAGCAGCAGATTCACCGGGACACCGAACTACGAGCAGTACTTC. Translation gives CASSRFTGTPNYEQYF.

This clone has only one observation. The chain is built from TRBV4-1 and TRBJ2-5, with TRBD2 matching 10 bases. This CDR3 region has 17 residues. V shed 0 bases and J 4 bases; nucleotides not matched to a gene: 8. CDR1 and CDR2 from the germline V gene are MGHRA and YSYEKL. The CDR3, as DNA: TGCGCCAGCAGCCAAGAAGGGAGCGGGAGGGCGGCAGAGACCCAGTACTTC. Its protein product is CASSQEGSGRAAETQYF.

CDR3 sequence (DNA): TGTGCCAGTAGTATTGGGACAGGGGGCGTGAACACTGAAGCTTTCTTT. It specifies CASSIGTGGVNTEAFF. The gene calls are TRBV19 and TRBJ1-1, with 12 bases matching TRBD1. The CDR3 is 16 residues long. The V and J ends lost 3 bases and 0 bases, in that order; junction bases with no gene match: 2. Looked up from germline, CDR1 is LNHDA and CDR2 is SQIVND (reference sequence). Full variable domain (rest looked up from reference TRBV19 and TRBJ1-1): DGGITQSPKYLFRKEGQNVTLSCEQNLNHDAMYWYRQDPGQGLRLIYYSQIVNDFQKGDIAEGYSVSREKKESFPLTVTSAQKNPTAFYLCASSIGTGGVNTEAFFGQGTRLTVV.

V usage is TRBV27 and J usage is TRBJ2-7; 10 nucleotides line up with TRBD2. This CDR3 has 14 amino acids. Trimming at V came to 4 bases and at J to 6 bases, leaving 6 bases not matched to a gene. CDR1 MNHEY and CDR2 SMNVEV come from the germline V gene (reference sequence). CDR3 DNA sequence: TGTGCCAGCAGTTCCCTAGCGGGAGTCTCCGAGCAGTACTTC. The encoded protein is CASSSLAGVSEQYF.

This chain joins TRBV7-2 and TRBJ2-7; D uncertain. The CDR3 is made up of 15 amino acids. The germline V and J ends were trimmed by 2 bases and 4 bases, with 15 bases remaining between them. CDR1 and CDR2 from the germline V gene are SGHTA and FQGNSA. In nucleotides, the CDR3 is TGTGCCAGCAGCTTATCCCGGGCTAGTGGGTACGAGCAGTACTTC. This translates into CASSLSRASGYEQYF.

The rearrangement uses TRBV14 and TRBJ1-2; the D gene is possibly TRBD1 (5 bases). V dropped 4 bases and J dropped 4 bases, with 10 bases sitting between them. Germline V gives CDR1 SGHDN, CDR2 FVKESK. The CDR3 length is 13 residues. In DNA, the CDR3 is TGTGCCAGCAGCCCCGGACAAAGCTATGGCTACACCTTC. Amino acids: CASSPGQSYGYTF.